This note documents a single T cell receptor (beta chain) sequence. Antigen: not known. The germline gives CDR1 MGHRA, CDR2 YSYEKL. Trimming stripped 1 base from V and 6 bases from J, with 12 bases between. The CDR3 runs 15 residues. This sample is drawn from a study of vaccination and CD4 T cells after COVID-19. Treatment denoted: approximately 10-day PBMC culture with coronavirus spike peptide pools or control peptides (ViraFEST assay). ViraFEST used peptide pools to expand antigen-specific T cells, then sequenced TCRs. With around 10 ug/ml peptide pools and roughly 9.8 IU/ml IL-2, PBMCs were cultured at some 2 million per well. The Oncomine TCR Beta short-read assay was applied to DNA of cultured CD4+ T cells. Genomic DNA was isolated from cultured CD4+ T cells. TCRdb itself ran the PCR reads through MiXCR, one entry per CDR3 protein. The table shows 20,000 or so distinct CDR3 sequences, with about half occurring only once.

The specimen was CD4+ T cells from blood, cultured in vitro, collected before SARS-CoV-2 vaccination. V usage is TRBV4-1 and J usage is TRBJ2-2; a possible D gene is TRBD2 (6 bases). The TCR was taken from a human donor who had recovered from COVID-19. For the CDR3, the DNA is TGCGCCAGCAGCCAAGGACTAGTTCAGGCCGGGGAGCTGTTTTTT. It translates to CASSQGLVQAGELFF.